This T cell receptor beta chain came from a study of blood T cell repertoires in COVID-19. Study in general: Samples came from the United States, Italy and Spain, spanning acute and convalescent COVID-19. Sample material is recorded as cDNA or gDNA derived from T cells, B-cell-depleted T cells, or PBMCs.

In the authors' workflow: By means of reference gene primer amplification, nucleated cell counts were estimated. Measured with immunoSEQ multiplex PCR; TCRdb has only the in-frame clones, and not every one. V and J calls and clone size are copied from that table; D and trimming were computed from the DNA. The table has roughly 150,000 clones, more than 80% seen once. Trimming cost V 4 bases and J 6 bases; bases outside gene matches: 13. The CDR3 runs 17 residues. Per the germline V gene, CDR1 is LGHDT and CDR2 is YNNKEL (reference sequence). V gene TRBV3-1 (or the pseudogene TRBV3-2) combines with J gene TRBJ2-2; 8 bases agree with TRBD2. The sequencing input was peripheral blood. This clonotype was obtained from a woman between 35 and 50 years old with acute or convalescent COVID-19. CDR3 region: CASSLYGSGSRSGELFF. The CDR3 coding sequence is TGTGCCAGCAGCCTCTATGGAAGCGGGAGTCGTTCCGGGGAGCTGTTTTTT.